This T cell receptor beta chain was recorded in a study of molecular identifiers for immune sequencing clone quantification. Study-level findings and limits: Amid 750,000 to 1,000,000 naive cells, spiked Jurkat TCR RNA from one cell was reportedly still detectable. In naive cells, under 1% of molecules belonged to clones above 20 RNA copies, against over 97% in effector cells.

TCR libraries were built in bulk with a published protocol and specific TCR primers. One entry per CDR3 protein results from TCRdb running MiXCR on the PCR reads. The repertoire has around 470,000 distinct CDR3 sequences, over 20% of them found once; the top ten carry more than 0.8%. This clonotype was picked up many times. Antigen: not known. Germline loops: CDR1 SGHVS, CDR2 FQNEAQ. Unmatched junction bases numbered 9, after V lost 3 bases and J lost 6 bases. This CDR3 spans 15 amino acids. The sequenced material came from naive CD8+ T cells from blood, with Jurkat cell RNA spiked in. The subset denotes: FACS-sorted CD8+CD4-CCR7+CD45RA+ naive T cells. This receptor was identified in a human donor in good health. Some libraries in this study had Jurkat cell RNA spiked in. V and J are TRBV7-8 and TRBJ2-5; 8 bases fit TRBD1. CDR3 DNA sequence: TGTGCCAGCAGCTTTAATCAGGGGGCGGAGAAGACCCAGTACTTC. Translated, it gives CASSFNQGAEKTQYF.